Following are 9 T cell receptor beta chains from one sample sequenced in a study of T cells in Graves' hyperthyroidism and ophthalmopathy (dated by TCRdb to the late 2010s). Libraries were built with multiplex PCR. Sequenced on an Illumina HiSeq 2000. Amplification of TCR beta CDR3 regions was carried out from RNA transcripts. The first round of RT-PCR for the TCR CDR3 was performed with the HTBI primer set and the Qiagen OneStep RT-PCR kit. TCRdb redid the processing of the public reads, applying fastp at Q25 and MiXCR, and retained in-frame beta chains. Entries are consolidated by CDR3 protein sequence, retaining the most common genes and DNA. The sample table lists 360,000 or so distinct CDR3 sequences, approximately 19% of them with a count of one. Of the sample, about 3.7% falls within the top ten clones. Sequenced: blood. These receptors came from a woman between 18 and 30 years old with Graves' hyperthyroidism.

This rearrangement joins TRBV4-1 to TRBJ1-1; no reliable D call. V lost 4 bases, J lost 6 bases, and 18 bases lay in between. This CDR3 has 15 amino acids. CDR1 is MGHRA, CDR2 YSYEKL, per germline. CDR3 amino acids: CASSPTRGLFAEAFF. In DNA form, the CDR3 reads TGCGCCAGCAGCCCCACCCGTGGGCTTTTCGCTGAAGCTTTCTTT.

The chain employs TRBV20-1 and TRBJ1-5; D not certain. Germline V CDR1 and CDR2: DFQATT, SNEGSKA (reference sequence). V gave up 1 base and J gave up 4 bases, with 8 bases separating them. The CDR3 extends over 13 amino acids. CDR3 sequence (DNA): TGCAGTGCTAGAGTGCGGGAGAATCAGCCCCAGCATTTT. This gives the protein CSARVRENQPQHF.

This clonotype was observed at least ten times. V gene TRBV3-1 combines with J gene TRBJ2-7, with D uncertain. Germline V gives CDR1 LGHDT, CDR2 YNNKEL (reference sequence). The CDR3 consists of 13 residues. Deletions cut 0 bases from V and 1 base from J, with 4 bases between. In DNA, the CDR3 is TGTGCCAGCAGCCAAGATCAATCCTACGAGCAGTACTTC. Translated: CASSQDQSYEQYF.

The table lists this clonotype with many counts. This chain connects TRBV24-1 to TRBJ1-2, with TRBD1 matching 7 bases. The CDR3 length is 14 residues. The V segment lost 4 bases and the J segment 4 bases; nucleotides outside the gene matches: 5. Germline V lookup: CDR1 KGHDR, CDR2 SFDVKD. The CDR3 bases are TGTGCCACCAGTGAACCCGACAGGGCCTATGGCTACACCTTC. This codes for CATSEPDRAYGYTF.

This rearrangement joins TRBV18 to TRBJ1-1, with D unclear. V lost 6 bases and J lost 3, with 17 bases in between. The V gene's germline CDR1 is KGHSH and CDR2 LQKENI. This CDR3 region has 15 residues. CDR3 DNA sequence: TGTGCCAGCTCCGATTTCGGGGTTGGGGACACTGAAGCTTTCTTT. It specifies CASSDFGVGDTEAFF.

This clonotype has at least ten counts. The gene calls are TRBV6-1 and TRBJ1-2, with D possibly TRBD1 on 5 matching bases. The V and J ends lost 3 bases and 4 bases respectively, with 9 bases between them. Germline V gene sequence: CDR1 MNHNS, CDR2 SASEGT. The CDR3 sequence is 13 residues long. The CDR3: CASSDLGPYGYTF. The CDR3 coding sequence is TGTGCCAGCAGTGATTTGGGGCCCTATGGCTACACCTTC.

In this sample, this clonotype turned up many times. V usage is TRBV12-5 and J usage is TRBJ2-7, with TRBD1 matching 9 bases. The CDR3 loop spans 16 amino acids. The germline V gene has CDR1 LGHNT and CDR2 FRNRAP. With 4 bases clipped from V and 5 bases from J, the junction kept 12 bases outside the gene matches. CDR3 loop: CASGSNADRGSHEQYF. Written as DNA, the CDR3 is TGTGCTAGTGGTTCTAATGCGGACAGGGGTTCCCACGAGCAGTACTTC.

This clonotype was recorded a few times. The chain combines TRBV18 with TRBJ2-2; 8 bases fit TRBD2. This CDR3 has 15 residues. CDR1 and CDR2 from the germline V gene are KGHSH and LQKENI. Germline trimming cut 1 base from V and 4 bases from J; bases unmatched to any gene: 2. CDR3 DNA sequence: TGTGCCAGCTCACCACGGAGCGGGGGCACCGGGGAGCTGTTTTTT. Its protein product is CASSPRSGGTGELFF. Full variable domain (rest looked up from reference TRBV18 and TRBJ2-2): NAGVMQNPRHLVRRRGQEARLRCSPMKGHSHVYWYRQLPEEGLKFMVYLQKENIIDESGMPKERFSAEFPKEGPSILRIQQVVRGDSAAYFCASSPRSGGTGELFFGEGSRLTVL.

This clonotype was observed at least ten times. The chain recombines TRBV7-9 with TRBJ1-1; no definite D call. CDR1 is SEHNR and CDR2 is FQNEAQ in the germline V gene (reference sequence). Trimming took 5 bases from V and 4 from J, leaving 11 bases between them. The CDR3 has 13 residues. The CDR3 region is CASSLNSATEAFF. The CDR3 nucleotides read TGTGCCAGCAGCCTAAACTCAGCCACTGAAGCTTTCTTT.